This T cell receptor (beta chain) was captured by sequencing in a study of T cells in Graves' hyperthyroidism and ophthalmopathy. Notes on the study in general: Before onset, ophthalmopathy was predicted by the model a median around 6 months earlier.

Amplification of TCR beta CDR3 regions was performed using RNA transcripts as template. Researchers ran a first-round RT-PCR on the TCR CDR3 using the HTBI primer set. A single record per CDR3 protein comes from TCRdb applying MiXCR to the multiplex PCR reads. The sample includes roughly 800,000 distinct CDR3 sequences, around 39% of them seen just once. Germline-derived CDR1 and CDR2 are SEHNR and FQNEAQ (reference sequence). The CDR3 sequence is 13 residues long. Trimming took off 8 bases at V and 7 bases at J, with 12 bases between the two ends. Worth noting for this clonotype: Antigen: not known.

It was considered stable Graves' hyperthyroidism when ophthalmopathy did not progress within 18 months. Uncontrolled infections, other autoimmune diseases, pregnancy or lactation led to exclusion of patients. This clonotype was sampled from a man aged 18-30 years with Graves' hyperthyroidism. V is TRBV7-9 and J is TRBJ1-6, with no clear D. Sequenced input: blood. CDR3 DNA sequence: TGTGCCAGCCCCCCCGGCTCAAATTCACCCCTCCACTTT. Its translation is CASPPGSNSPLHF.